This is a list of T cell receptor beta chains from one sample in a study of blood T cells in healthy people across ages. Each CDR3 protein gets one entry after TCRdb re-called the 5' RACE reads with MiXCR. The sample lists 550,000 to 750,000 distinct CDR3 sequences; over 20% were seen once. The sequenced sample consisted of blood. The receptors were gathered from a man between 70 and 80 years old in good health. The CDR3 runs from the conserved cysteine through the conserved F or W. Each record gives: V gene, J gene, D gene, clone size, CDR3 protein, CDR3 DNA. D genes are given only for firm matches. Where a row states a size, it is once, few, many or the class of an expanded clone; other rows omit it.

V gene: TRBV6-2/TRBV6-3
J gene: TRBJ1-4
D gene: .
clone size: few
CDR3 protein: CASSYAGTQGEKLFF
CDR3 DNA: TGTGCCAGCAGTTACGCTGGTACCCAGGGGGAAAAACTGTTTTTT

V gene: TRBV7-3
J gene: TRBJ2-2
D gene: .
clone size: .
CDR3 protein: CASSLTTWTGELFF
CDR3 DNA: TGTGCCAGCAGCTTAACTACCTGGACCGGGGAGCTGTTTTTT

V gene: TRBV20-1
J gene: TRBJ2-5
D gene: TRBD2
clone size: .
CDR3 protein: CSPQGAGAQETQYF
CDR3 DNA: TGCAGCCCCCAAGGAGCGGGAGCTCAAGAGACCCAGTACTTC

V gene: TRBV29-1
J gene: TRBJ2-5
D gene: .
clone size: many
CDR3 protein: CSVLGTWETQYF
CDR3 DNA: TGCAGCGTTCTGGGTACCTGGGAGACCCAGTACTTC

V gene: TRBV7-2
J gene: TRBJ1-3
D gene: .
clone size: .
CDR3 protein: CASSAQSSGNTIYF
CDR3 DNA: TGTGCCAGCAGCGCTCAGAGCTCTGGAAACACCATATATTTT

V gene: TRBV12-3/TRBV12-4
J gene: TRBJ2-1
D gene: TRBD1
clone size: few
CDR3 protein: CASSTTGGDYNEQFF
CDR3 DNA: TGTGCCAGCAGTACCACAGGGGGCGACTACAATGAGCAGTTCTTC

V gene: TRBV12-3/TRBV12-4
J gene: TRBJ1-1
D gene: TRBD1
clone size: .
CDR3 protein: CASSRRQGTEAFF
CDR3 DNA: TGTGCCAGCAGCCGGCGACAGGGCACTGAAGCTTTCTTT

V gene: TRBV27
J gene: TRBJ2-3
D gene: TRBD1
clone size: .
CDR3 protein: CASRRQGSGGTDTQYF
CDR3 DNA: TGTGCCAGCAGGAGACAGGGGTCGGGAGGCACAGATACGCAGTATTTT

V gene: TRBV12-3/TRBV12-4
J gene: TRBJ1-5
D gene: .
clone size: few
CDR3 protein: CASSLAKGQNQPQHF
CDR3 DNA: TGTGCCAGCAGTTTAGCTAAGGGACAAAATCAGCCCCAGCATTTT

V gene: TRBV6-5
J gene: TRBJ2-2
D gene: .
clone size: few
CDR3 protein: CASSSGGLRAGELFF
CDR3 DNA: TGTGCCAGCAGTTCTGGCGGCCTCCGGGCCGGGGAGCTGTTTTTT

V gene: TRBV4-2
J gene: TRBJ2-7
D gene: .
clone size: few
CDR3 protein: CASSQGLYNYEQYF
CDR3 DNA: TGTGCCAGCAGCCAAGGACTATACAATTACGAGCAGTACTTC

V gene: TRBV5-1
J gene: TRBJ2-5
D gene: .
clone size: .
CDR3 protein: CASRDAGTSAKTQYF
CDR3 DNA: TGCGCCAGCAGAGATGCCGGGACTTCGGCGAAGACCCAGTACTTC

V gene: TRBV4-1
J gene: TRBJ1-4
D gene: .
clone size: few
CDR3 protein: CASSQDRQPDEKLFF
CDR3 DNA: TGCGCCAGCAGCCAAGATCGACAGCCCGATGAAAAACTGTTTTTT

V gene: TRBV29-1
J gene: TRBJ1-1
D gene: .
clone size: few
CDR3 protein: CSVLGAGEAFF
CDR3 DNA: TGCAGCGTTCTGGGGGCAGGTGAAGCTTTCTTT

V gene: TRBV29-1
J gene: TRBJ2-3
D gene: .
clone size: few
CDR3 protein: CSAYFSTDTQYF
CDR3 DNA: TGCAGCGCCTACTTCTCCACAGATACGCAGTATTTT

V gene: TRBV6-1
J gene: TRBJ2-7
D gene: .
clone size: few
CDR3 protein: CASSDPWGQYF
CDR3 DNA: TGTGCCAGCAGTGATCCTTGGGGGCAGTACTTC

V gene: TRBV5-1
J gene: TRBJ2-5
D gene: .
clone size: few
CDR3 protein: CASSEEGTETQYF
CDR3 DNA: TGCGCCAGCAGCGAGGAGGGGACGGAGACCCAGTACTTC